These T cell receptor beta chains were read from a single sample in a study of T cell repertoires in cytomegalovirus infection. These TCRs' antigens remain unknown. TCRdb re-called the reads through MiXCR, storing one row per CDR3 protein. The data hold approximately 910,000 distinct CDR3 sequences, with around 32% observed a single time. The material sequenced was cultured CD8+ T cells from PBMCs, taken from culture after CMV antigen stimulation. Source of these receptors: a human donor in good health (CMV status not recorded). Some clones in this sample may be carry-over from other donors' samples. CDR3s include the opening cysteine and the closing phenylalanine or tryptophan. Each record gives: clone size, J gene, D gene, V gene, CDR3 protein, CDR3 DNA. A D gene is named only where the DNA matches it firmly. For some rows the clone size is stated as once, few or many, or as a class when expanded; others skip it.

clone_size: -; j_call: TRBJ1-1; d_call: -; v_call: TRBV6-5; cdr3_aa: CASSGQIMNTEAFF; cdr3_nt: TGTGCCAGCAGTGGACAGATCATGAACACTGAAGCTTTCTTT
clone_size: many; j_call: TRBJ1-5; d_call: TRBD1; v_call: TRBV7-9; cdr3_aa: CASSLERTGGNQPQHF; cdr3_nt: TGTGCCAGCAGCTTAGAACGGACAGGGGGTAATCAGCCCCAGCATTTT
clone_size: many; j_call: TRBJ2-7; d_call: TRBD1; v_call: TRBV7-9; cdr3_aa: CASSAARTGGEQYF; cdr3_nt: TGTGCCAGCAGCGCAGCCCGGACAGGGGGCGAGCAGTACTTC
clone_size: many; j_call: TRBJ1-4; d_call: -; v_call: TRBV25-1; cdr3_aa: CASSEGRATNEKLFF; cdr3_nt: TGTGCCAGCAGTGAAGGGAGGGCAACTAATGAAAAACTGTTTTTT
clone_size: few; j_call: TRBJ1-2; d_call: -; v_call: TRBV12-3/TRBV12-4; cdr3_aa: CASSPLITNYGYTF; cdr3_nt: TGTGCCAGCAGTCCCTTGATTACTAACTATGGCTACACCTTC
clone_size: many; j_call: TRBJ2-5; d_call: TRBD2; v_call: TRBV7-6; cdr3_aa: CASSPPGSGKTQYF; cdr3_nt: TGTGCCAGCAGCCCCCCGGGGAGCGGGAAGACCCAGTACTTC
clone_size: many; j_call: TRBJ1-4; d_call: TRBD1; v_call: TRBV6-1; cdr3_aa: CASSEGTGLEKLFF; cdr3_nt: TGTGCCAGCAGTGAGGGGACAGGCCTTGAAAAACTGTTTTTT
clone_size: -; j_call: TRBJ2-3; d_call: -; v_call: TRBV11-2; cdr3_aa: CASSFLGNTQYF; cdr3_nt: TGTGCCAGCAGCTTTCTTGGAAATACGCAGTATTTT
clone_size: -; j_call: TRBJ1-2; d_call: -; v_call: TRBV19; cdr3_aa: CASSMDVPFYGYTF; cdr3_nt: TGTGCCAGTAGTATGGACGTACCCTTCTATGGCTACACCTTC
clone_size: -; j_call: TRBJ2-7; d_call: -; v_call: TRBV10-3; cdr3_aa: CAISDGSSYEQYF; cdr3_nt: TGTGCCATCAGCGACGGGAGCTCCTACGAGCAGTACTTC
clone_size: -; j_call: TRBJ2-3; d_call: -; v_call: TRBV24-1; cdr3_aa: CATSVGGPPTTDTQYF; cdr3_nt: TGTGCCACCAGTGTAGGGGGACCGCCGACCACAGATACGCAGTATTTT
clone_size: many; j_call: TRBJ2-1; d_call: TRBD1; v_call: TRBV27; cdr3_aa: CASSSGQGPYNEQFF; cdr3_nt: TGTGCCAGCAGCTCCGGACAGGGGCCCTACAATGAGCAGTTCTTC
clone_size: -; j_call: TRBJ2-1; d_call: TRBD2; v_call: TRBV4-1; cdr3_aa: CASSQHEGLAGGEQFF; cdr3_nt: TGCGCCAGCAGCCAGCATGAGGGACTAGCGGGGGGGGAGCAGTTCTTC
clone_size: few; j_call: TRBJ1-3; d_call: -; v_call: TRBV6-8; cdr3_aa: CASSSLDGGQNTIYF; cdr3_nt: TGTGCCAGCAGTTCCCTCGACGGCGGCCAAAACACCATATATTTT
clone_size: few; j_call: TRBJ1-2; d_call: -; v_call: TRBV12-3/TRBV12-4; cdr3_aa: CASSLGPSIDYGYTF; cdr3_nt: TGTGCCAGCAGTTTAGGGCCGTCCATCGACTATGGCTACACCTTC
clone_size: -; j_call: TRBJ2-2; d_call: TRBD2; v_call: TRBV12-3/TRBV12-4; cdr3_aa: CASTDSGEANAGELFF; cdr3_nt: TGTGCCAGCACCGACAGCGGGGAGGCTAACGCCGGGGAGCTGTTTTTT
clone_size: few; j_call: TRBJ2-1; d_call: TRBD2; v_call: TRBV20-1; cdr3_aa: CSAKRMGGSNEQFF; cdr3_nt: TGCAGTGCTAAAAGGATGGGGGGGAGCAATGAGCAGTTCTTC
clone_size: many; j_call: TRBJ1-5; d_call: -; v_call: TRBV7-9; cdr3_aa: CASSLTEGDQPQHF; cdr3_nt: TGTGCCAGCAGCTTAACGGAGGGTGATCAGCCCCAGCATTTT
clone_size: -; j_call: TRBJ2-1; d_call: TRBD2; v_call: TRBV7-9; cdr3_aa: CANGGGHYNEQFF; cdr3_nt: TGTGCCAACGGGGGGGGACACTACAATGAGCAGTTCTTC
clone_size: few; j_call: TRBJ2-7; d_call: -; v_call: TRBV27; cdr3_aa: CASSLLQAKSYEQYF; cdr3_nt: TGTGCCAGCAGTTTACTACAGGCGAAGTCCTACGAGCAGTACTTC
clone_size: -; j_call: TRBJ2-7; d_call: -; v_call: TRBV7-8; cdr3_aa: CASSLGVSHYEQYF; cdr3_nt: TGTGCCAGCAGCTTAGGGGTTAGCCACTACGAGCAGTACTTC
clone_size: -; j_call: TRBJ2-1; d_call: TRBD2; v_call: TRBV14; cdr3_aa: CASSPTSLVQFF; cdr3_nt: TGTGCCAGCAGCCCGACTAGCCTGGTGCAGTTCTTC
clone_size: -; j_call: TRBJ2-1; d_call: TRBD1; v_call: TRBV7-6; cdr3_aa: CASSFRQGLYNEQFF; cdr3_nt: TGTGCCAGCAGCTTTAGACAGGGGCTTTACAATGAGCAGTTCTTC
clone_size: many; j_call: TRBJ2-2; d_call: -; v_call: TRBV24-1; cdr3_aa: CATRGSVAGELFF; cdr3_nt: TGTGCCACCCGAGGGAGTGTGGCCGGGGAGCTGTTTTTT
clone_size: -; j_call: TRBJ1-5; d_call: -; v_call: TRBV10-3; cdr3_aa: CATRLSGSDQPQHF; cdr3_nt: TGTGCCACACGGCTATCGGGTTCGGATCAGCCCCAGCATTTT
clone_size: few; j_call: TRBJ2-3; d_call: TRBD1; v_call: TRBV6-9; cdr3_aa: CASSLQGVVDTQYF; cdr3_nt: TGTGCCAGCAGTCTACAGGGGGTTGTGGATACGCAGTATTTT
clone_size: -; j_call: TRBJ1-1; d_call: -; v_call: TRBV4-1; cdr3_aa: CASSHKTMGTEAFF; cdr3_nt: TGCGCCAGCAGCCACAAGACTATGGGCACTGAAGCTTTCTTT
clone_size: -; j_call: TRBJ1-1; d_call: TRBD1; v_call: TRBV25-1; cdr3_aa: CASSDDRGHTEAFF; cdr3_nt: TGTGCCAGCAGTGATGACAGGGGGCACACTGAAGCTTTCTTT